The 29 T cell receptor beta chains given below trace back to one sample, sequenced in a study of T cells after yellow fever vaccination. TCRdb re-called the 5' RACE reads with MiXCR, one entry per CDR3 protein. The sample has some 260,000 distinct CDR3 sequences, about 5.2% seen once; the top ten hold more than 3%. Sequencing used CD4+ T cells sorted from PBMCs, obtained on the day of the yellow fever booster vaccination. Receptors originate from a man in his late teens or twenties who received the YFV17D yellow fever vaccine.

This clonotype was recorded at least ten times. This chain connects TRBV28 to TRBJ2-1; the D call may be TRBD1 or TRBD2 (5 bases each). The germline V gene has CDR1 MDHEN and CDR2 SYDVKM. V lost 1 base and J 4 bases, leaving 14 bases between the germline ends. This CDR3 is 16 amino acids long. For the CDR3, the DNA is TGTGCCAGCAGTTTATACGGGGCAAGCGTGTACAATGAGCAGTTCTTC. This gives the protein CASSLYGASVYNEQFF.

The table lists this clonotype with a few counts. The chain employs TRBV27 and TRBJ2-1, with 7 bases lining up with TRBD2. V was pared by 4 bases and J by 5 bases, with 8 bases of the junction left unmatched. Germline CDR1 is MNHEY and CDR2 is SMNVEV (reference sequence). CDR3 length: 15 residues. CDR3 sequence (DNA): TGTGCCAGCAGTTGGGCTAGCGGTACAGACAATGAGCAGTTCTTC. It encodes CASSWASGTDNEQFF.

This clonotype has just a few counts. The chain combines TRBV7-9 with TRBJ2-1; a possible D gene is TRBD1 (5 bases). The V end lost 5 bases, the J end lost 4 bases, and 15 bases lay between the germline ends. CDR1 is SEHNR, CDR2 FQNEAQ, per germline (reference sequence). There are 15 residues in the CDR3. The DNA for the CDR3 is TGTGCCAGCAGCGCAGGGCCGCCTACTTACAATGAGCAGTTCTTC. Protein product: CASSAGPPTYNEQFF. Full variable domain (rest looked up from reference TRBV7-9 and TRBJ2-1): DTGVSQNPRHKITKRGQNVTFRCDPISEHNRLYWYRQTLGQGPEFLTYFQNEAQLEKSRLLSDRFSAERPKGSFSTLEIQRTEQGDSAMYLCASSAGPPTYNEQFFGPGTRLTVL.

This clonotype came up many times. The CDR3 sequence: CASSRRAGQYNEQFF. The DNA of the CDR3 is TGTGCCAGCAGCCGGAGGGCAGGTCAATACAATGAGCAGTTCTTC. V usage is TRBV5-6 and J usage is TRBJ2-1; tentatively, D is TRBD2 (6 bases). This CDR3 is built from 15 residues. Germline loops: CDR1 SGHDT, CDR2 YYEEEE. With 4 bases removed from V and 4 bases from J, the gap between germline ends came to 15 bases.

This clonotype was observed a few times. The J gene is TRBJ1-4, the V gene TRBV7-8; D unresolved. Trimming left V 3 bases short and J 0 bases short, with 5 bases between. Germline assignment: CDR1 SGHVS and CDR2 FQNEAQ. The CDR3 runs 14 residues. CDR3 bases: TGTGCCAGCAGCTTTTCCGCAACTAATGAAAAACTGTTTTTT. This sequence encodes CASSFSATNEKLFF.

Only a few counts were recorded for this clonotype. The rearrangement links TRBV20-1 to TRBJ2-7; no clear D gene. CDR3 size: 12 residues. Trimming removed 6 bases at V and 3 bases at J, with 12 bases between. Germline CDR1 reads DFQATT; CDR2 reads SNEGSKA (reference sequence). CDR3 coding DNA: TGCAGTGCCAAAGGTCCGCTCTACGAGCAGTACTTC. Protein: CSAKGPLYEQYF.

V usage is TRBV9 and J usage is TRBJ2-3, with TRBD2 matching 7 bases. Per the germline V gene, CDR1 is SGDLS and CDR2 is YYNGEE. V trimming: 4 bases; J trimming: 1 base; junction bases outside the gene matches: 9. There are 16 residues in the CDR3. The CDR3 DNA follows: TGTGCCAGCAGCCTCCGTGGGCTAGCGGGCACAGATACGCAGTATTTT. Translation: CASSLRGLAGTDTQYF.

The table lists this clonotype with a few counts. The V and J genes are TRBV28 and TRBJ2-5; 7 bases match TRBD1. The CDR3 has 14 residues. Germline lookup yields CDR1 MDHEN and CDR2 SYDVKM. With V trimmed by 6 bases and J by 3 bases, 7 bases remained unmatched. CDR3 sequence (DNA): TGTGCCAGCAGCGGGCGGCAGGGGGAAGAGACCCAGTACTTC. It is translated as CASSGRQGEETQYF.

The V and J genes are TRBV14 and TRBJ2-2; TRBD1 or TRBD2 may be the D gene (5 bases each). Trimming left V 4 bases short and J 2 bases short, with 11 bases between. This CDR3 is 15 amino acids long. The germline CDR1 and CDR2 sequences are SGHDN and FVKESK. The CDR3 sequence: CASSRLRDNTGELFF. CDR3 in DNA: TGTGCCAGCAGCCGCCTCCGGGACAACACCGGGGAGCTGTTTTTT.

This clonotype showed up just a few times. The chain couples TRBV18 to TRBJ2-7; D gene ambiguous. V was cut by 0 bases and J by 0 bases, with 3 bases left in between. The CDR3 consists of 13 residues. Germline V gives CDR1 KGHSH, CDR2 LQKENI. The CDR3 protein is CASSPPNSYEQYV. In DNA form, the CDR3 reads TGTGCCAGCTCACCACCAAACTCCTACGAGCAGTACGTC.

At least ten counts were recorded for this clonotype. The chain links TRBV12-3 or TRBV12-4 to TRBJ1-6, with TRBD1 matching 10 bases. The CDR3 has 16 amino acids. With V trimmed by 6 bases and J by 9 bases, 11 bases remained unmatched. CDR3 loop: CASSFGATGGGSPLHF. DNA of the CDR3: TGTGCCAGCAGCTTTGGGGCGACAGGGGGCGGTTCACCCCTCCACTTT.

V is TRBV7-8 and J is TRBJ1-2; D is unclear. V was pared by 5 bases and J by 7 bases, with 14 bases between. The length of the CDR3 is 13 residues. Germline CDR1 reads SGHVS; CDR2 reads FQNEAQ. The CDR3 DNA reads as TGTGCCAGCAGCCCACGGGTTAGTGCTGGCTACACCTTC. This sequence encodes CASSPRVSAGYTF.

This clonotype was seen repeatedly, ten times or more. This chain joins TRBV7-2 and TRBJ2-3; possibly TRBD1 for D (5 bases). This CDR3 region has 15 residues. Germline lookup yields CDR1 SGHTA and CDR2 FQGNSA. V shed 4 bases and J shed 3 bases, with 14 bases lying between them. CDR3 in DNA: TGTGCCAGCAGCTCCCAGATGGCAGGGACAGATACGCAGTATTTT. This codes for CASSSQMAGTDTQYF.

The J gene is TRBJ1-1, the V gene TRBV20-1, with D uncertain. This CDR3 region has 13 residues. The germline CDR1 and CDR2 sequences are DFQATT and SNEGSKA (reference sequence). V was cut by 6 bases and J by 1 base, with 12 bases left in between. CDR3 sequence reads: CSAHKGGNTEAFF. CDR3 bases: TGCAGTGCCCACAAGGGAGGGAACACTGAAGCTTTCTTT.

This clonotype was counted ten times or more. This chain connects TRBV5-1 to TRBJ1-2; D remains ambiguous. The CDR3 covers 16 residues. Trimming took 0 bases from V and 4 from J, leaving 16 bases between them. CDR1 is SGHRS, CDR2 YFSETQ, per germline. CDR3 coding DNA: TGCGCCAGCAGCTTGGTGGGCAACCAGAGTCCCTATGGCTACACCTTC. It translates to CASSLVGNQSPYGYTF.

This clonotype was counted a few times. The V and J genes are TRBV19 and TRBJ1-2; no definite D call. Deletions cut 2 bases from V and 0 bases from J, with 10 bases between. Germline V gene sequence: CDR1 LNHDA, CDR2 SQIVND (reference sequence). This CDR3 is built from 15 residues. The CDR3 spells CASSIYPGTNYGYTF. The CDR3 DNA is TGTGCCAGTAGTATATATCCGGGGACTAACTATGGCTACACCTTC.

The genes are TRBV5-1 and TRBJ1-5; D ambiguous. Germline CDR1 reads SGHRS; CDR2 reads YFSETQ. V lost 4 bases and J 6 bases, leaving 17 bases between the germline ends. The CDR3 totals 15 residues. CDR3 amino acids: CASSPGPLGIQPQHF. CDR3 in DNA: TGCGCCAGCAGCCCCGGGCCCCTGGGGATTCAGCCCCAGCATTTT.

This clonotype showed up many times. The J gene is TRBJ1-2, the V gene TRBV6-1; perhaps TRBD1 as D (6 bases). Germline V gene data show CDR1 as MNHNS and CDR2 as SASEGT. This CDR3 region has 14 residues. Trimming pared 3 bases from V and 4 bases from J, leaving 12 bases between. The CDR3 nucleotides are TGTGCCAGCAGTGAGGGGGCCAAGGTCTATGGCTACACCTTC. This gives the protein CASSEGAKVYGYTF.

This clonotype has more than one count but fewer than ten. The chain recombines TRBV5-1 with TRBJ2-3; 11 nucleotides match TRBD2. The CDR3 contains 16 residues. CDR1 is SGHRS, CDR2 YFSETQ, per germline. J lost 4 bases, V lost 0 bases, and 4 bases had no gene match. DNA for the CDR3: TGCGCCAGCAGCTTGGCTGCTAGCGGGGGGTCAGATACGCAGTATTTT. Protein: CASSLAASGGSDTQYF.

This chain links TRBV5-1 with TRBJ1-5; a possible D gene is TRBD1 (6 bases). CDR1 and CDR2 (germline): SGHRS, YFSETQ. V was pared by 0 bases and J by 4 bases, with 11 bases between. The CDR3 is made up of 15 amino acids. The chain's CDR3 is CASSLEGHLNQPQHF. CDR3 bases: TGCGCCAGCAGCTTGGAGGGACACTTGAATCAGCCCCAGCATTTT.

This clonotype was seen a few times. The chain has TRBV19 and TRBJ2-3; 7 bases agree with TRBD1. From germline, CDR1 is LNHDA and CDR2 SQIVND (reference sequence). The CDR3 loop spans 13 amino acids. V lost 4 bases to trimming and J lost 7 bases; unmatched junction nucleotides: 5. CDR3 residues: CASSTDRANTQYF. The CDR3 DNA sequence: TGTGCCAGTAGTACCGACAGGGCAAATACGCAGTATTTT.

This clonotype occurred many times. This CDR3 reads CASRRDSYEQYF. The CDR3 nucleotides read TGTGCCAGCAGACGTGACAGCTACGAGCAGTACTTC. This chain uses TRBV7-2 with TRBJ2-7; D is perhaps TRBD1 (5 bases). This CDR3 has 12 amino acids. Per the germline V gene, CDR1 is SGHTA and CDR2 is FQGNSA. The ends were cut back, 6 bases at V and 3 bases at J, with 9 bases in the middle.

This clonotype was detected ten times or more. The rearrangement uses TRBV5-1 and TRBJ1-6; D gene ambiguous. The CDR3 length is 14 residues. V lost 0 bases to trimming and J lost 6 bases, with 7 bases between them. The germline V gene has CDR1 SGHRS and CDR2 YFSETQ. The CDR3 loop reads CASSLGAGNSPLHF. In nucleotides, the CDR3 is TGCGCCAGCAGCTTGGGGGCAGGTAATTCACCCCTCCACTTT. The full variable domain, in which reference TRBV5-1 and TRBJ1-6 provide the parts outside the CDR3, is KAGVTQTPRYLIKTRGQQVTLSCSPISGHRSVSWYQQTPGQGLQFLFEYFSETQRNKGNFPGRFSGRQFSNSRSEMNVSTLELGDSALYLCASSLGAGNSPLHFGNGTRLTVT.

This clonotype appeared a few times. The chain joins TRBV29-1 to TRBJ1-1; D is perhaps TRBD1 (6 bases). Germline V gene data show CDR1 as SQVTM and CDR2 as ANQGSEA. The CDR3 is made up of 13 amino acids. Trimming pared 3 bases from V and 0 bases from J, leaving 8 bases between. CDR3 loop: CSVESGVNTEAFF. CDR3 DNA sequence: TGCAGCGTTGAGTCAGGGGTGAACACTGAAGCTTTCTTT.

This clonotype was observed at least ten times. The chain recombines TRBV6-1 with TRBJ2-3; either TRBD1 or TRBD2 may fit D (5 bases each). Germline CDR1 MNHNS, CDR2 SASEGT. The V gene lost 3 bases and the J gene lost 0 bases, with 16 bases spanning the gap. The CDR3 contains 17 residues. The CDR3 region is CASSEGRQLFSTDTQYF. CDR3 DNA sequence: TGTGCCAGCAGTGAGGGGAGACAGCTATTTAGCACAGATACGCAGTATTTT.

This clonotype showed up just a few times. This chain joins TRBV12-3 or TRBV12-4 and TRBJ2-1; 7 nucleotides agree with TRBD1. With 7 bases clipped from V and 5 bases from J, the junction kept 8 bases outside the gene matches. CDR3 length: 14 residues. In DNA form, the CDR3 reads TGTGCCAGCACCAAGGGACAGCGGAACAATGAGCAGTTCTTC. It yields the protein CASTKGQRNNEQFF.

This clonotype appeared a few times. V is TRBV20-1 and J is TRBJ1-2; 7 bases are a match to TRBD1. Germline V gene sequence: CDR1 DFQATT, CDR2 SNEGSKA (reference sequence). V shed 4 bases, J shed 5 bases, and the junction held 4 bases outside the gene matches. The CDR3 is 12 residues long. The CDR3 region is CSATRTGYGYTF. CDR3 DNA: TGCAGTGCTACTCGGACAGGATATGGCTACACCTTC.

The chain recombines TRBV24-1 with TRBJ2-1; 9 positions match TRBD1. From germline, CDR1 is KGHDR and CDR2 SFDVKD. J was trimmed by 6 bases and V by 3 bases; bases with no gene match: 2. The CDR3 loop spans 14 amino acids. CDR3 DNA: TGTGCCACCAGTGATCAGGACAGGGGCAATGAGCAGTTCTTC. This codes for CATSDQDRGNEQFF.

This clonotype turned up a few times. The chain uses TRBV27 and TRBJ2-3, with D perhaps matching TRBD1 or TRBD2 (6 bases each). Per the germline V gene, CDR1 is MNHEY and CDR2 is SMNVEV (reference sequence). V was clipped by 1 base and J by 4 bases, with 9 bases between them. This CDR3 comprises 14 residues. As DNA, the CDR3 is TGTGCCAGCAGTTTATGGGGGGCCTCAGATACGCAGTATTTT. The encoded protein is CASSLWGASDTQYF.